This passage covers 32 T cell receptor beta chains from one sample sequenced in a study of identifying expanded T cells in peripheral blood. Libraries were prepared by immunoSEQ multiplex PCR; TCRdb keeps only in-frame clonotypes and omits some of them. Of 50,000 to 65,000 clones in the sample, approximately 89% were seen once. Sample: blood. These receptors originate from a person between 18 and 75 years old in good health.

This clone came up a few times. The V gene is TRBV30, the J gene TRBJ1-5, with D possibly being TRBD1 (5 bases). The V and J ends lost 5 bases and 0 bases respectively, with 14 bases between them. Germline CDR1 and CDR2: GTSNPN and SVGIG (reference sequence). The CDR3 is 15 amino acids. The CDR3 bases are TGTGCCTGGGGCCTGGACACCTATAGCAATCAGCCCCAGCATTTT. It encodes CAWGLDTYSNQPQHF.

The chain uses TRBV5-1 and TRBJ1-2, with a possible D match to TRBD1 (6 bases). Trimming removed 0 bases at V and 5 bases at J, with 17 bases between. CDR1 is SGHRS and CDR2 is YFSETQ in the germline V gene. There are 16 residues in the CDR3. The CDR3 sequence: CASSLAPTGLGYGYTF. CDR3 nucleotides: TGCGCCAGCAGCTTGGCCCCCACAGGGCTAGGGTATGGCTACACCTTC.

This CDR3 reads CSVEDEVHRVGDQETQYF. As DNA, the CDR3 is TGCAGCGTTGAAGATGAGGTCCACAGGGTCGGGGACCAAGAGACCCAGTACTTC. This chain connects TRBV29-1 to TRBJ2-5, with a possible D match to TRBD1 (6 bases). V was clipped by 0 bases and J by 0 bases, with 20 bases between them. Germline V gives CDR1 SQVTM, CDR2 ANQGSEA. The CDR3 loop spans 18 amino acids.

V and J are TRBV6-5 and TRBJ2-1, with 7 bases that match TRBD1. CDR3 length: 14 residues. Germline V gene sequence: CDR1 MNHEY, CDR2 SVGAGI. Trimming at V came to 4 bases and at J to 5 bases, leaving 5 bases not matched to a gene. This CDR3 reads CASSSTGQNNEQFF. The CDR3 nucleotides are TGTGCCAGCAGTTCTACGGGACAGAACAATGAGCAGTTCTTC.

This chain links TRBV2 with TRBJ2-5, with D perhaps matching TRBD2 (5 bases). V shed 5 bases and J shed 1 base, with 8 bases lying between them. The germline CDR1 and CDR2 sequences are SNHLY and FYNNEI. The CDR3 loop spans 13 amino acids. The CDR3 protein is CASSRGSQETQYF. In nucleotides, the CDR3 is TGTGCCAGCAGTAGAGGGAGCCAAGAGACCCAGTACTTC.

This clone was seen a few times. The chain joins TRBV2 to TRBJ1-5, with D uncertain. This CDR3 is built from 15 residues. Germline CDR1 reads SNHLY; CDR2 reads FYNNEI. V lost 4 bases, J lost 0 bases, and 10 bases lay in between. The CDR3 DNA follows: TGTGCCAGCAGTGTCAAGCCGTCTAGCAATCAGCCCCAGCATTTT. It specifies CASSVKPSSNQPQHF.

The gene calls are TRBV7-9 and TRBJ2-5; unclear D gene. V lost 4 bases and J lost 4, with 4 bases in between. The CDR3 is 11 amino acids. Germline V CDR1 and CDR2: SEHNR, FQNEAQ (reference sequence). The CDR3 DNA is TGTGCCAGCAGCTCACGAGAGACCCAGTACTTC. Amino acid sequence: CASSSRETQYF.

This chain links TRBV29-1 with TRBJ2-3; a weak D match, TRBD1 (6 bases). The V gene lost 3 bases and the J gene lost 6 bases, with 10 bases spanning the gap. The CDR3 sequence is 12 residues long. CDR1 is SQVTM, CDR2 ANQGSEA, per germline. The DNA for the CDR3 is TGCAGCGTTGATTACAGGGCCGATACGCAGTATTTT. This gives the protein CSVDYRADTQYF.

The rearrangement links TRBV7-6 to TRBJ1-3; TRBD1 matches 10 bases. V shed 5 bases and J 3 bases; nucleotides not matched to a gene: 4. CDR1 is SGHVS, CDR2 FNYEAQ, per germline. The CDR3 has 15 residues. The CDR3 region has the DNA TGTGCCAGCAGCCAAGACAGGGGGCTTGGAAACACCATATATTTT. Its translation is CASSQDRGLGNTIYF.

This clone appeared a single time. This chain uses TRBV4-3 with TRBJ2-1; 8 nucleotides match TRBD1. The CDR3 sequence is 16 residues long. Trimming took 0 bases from V and 4 from J; bases not matched to a gene: 5. The germline V gene has CDR1 LGHNA and CDR2 YSLEER. DNA for the CDR3: TGCGCCAGCAGCCAAGATAGGACAGGGAGATACAATGAGCAGTTCTTC. Amino acids: CASSQDRTGRYNEQFF.

The chain couples TRBV4-1 to TRBJ1-1, with a weak D call TRBD1 (5 bases). The V end was cut by 6 bases, the J end by 1 base, with 9 bases between. Germline V gives CDR1 MGHRA, CDR2 YSYEKL. The CDR3 has 13 amino acids. CDR3 sequence reads: CASRLQGNTEAFF. The CDR3 DNA reads as TGCGCCAGCAGACTGCAGGGGAACACTGAAGCTTTCTTT.

CDR3 sequence: CASSQDTDSNQPQHF. The CDR3 DNA follows: TGCGCCAGCAGCCAAGATACTGACAGCAATCAGCCCCAGCATTTT. The chain carries TRBV4-3 and TRBJ1-5; D remains ambiguous. This CDR3 has 15 residues. Per the germline V gene, CDR1 is LGHNA and CDR2 is YSLEER. V was clipped by 0 bases and J by 1 base, with 7 bases between them.

The chain links TRBV12-5 to TRBJ1-4, with TRBD1 as a possible D gene (6 bases). Trimming took 5 bases from V and 0 from J, leaving 13 bases between them. From germline, CDR1 is LGHNT and CDR2 FRNRAP. The CDR3 length is 16 residues. The CDR3 here is CASGPDHRATNEKLFF. CDR3 nucleotides: TGTGCTAGTGGTCCTGACCACAGGGCAACTAATGAAAAACTGTTTTTT.

V is TRBV7-2 and J is TRBJ2-3; TRBD2 aligns across 11 bases. Germline V lookup: CDR1 SGHTA, CDR2 FQGNSA. CDR3 size: 17 residues. With 2 bases clipped from V and 2 bases from J, the junction kept 6 bases outside the gene matches. DNA of the CDR3: TGTGCCAGCAGCTTATCCCCGACTAGCGGGGTCACAGATACGCAGTATTTT. Its translation is CASSLSPTSGVTDTQYF.

The V and J genes are TRBV2 and TRBJ2-1; D may be TRBD2 (6 bases). Trimming took 3 bases from V and 0 from J, leaving 9 bases between them. There are 15 residues in the CDR3. Germline V gives CDR1 SNHLY, CDR2 FYNNEI. CDR3 nucleotide sequence: TGTGCCAGCAGTGAGCCGCGGGGCTCCTACAATGAGCAGTTCTTC. It codes for CASSEPRGSYNEQFF.

This clone was counted a single time. V and J are TRBV5-3 and TRBJ2-3; no clear D. TRBV5-3 counts as an open reading frame of uncertain function. The CDR3 is made up of 15 amino acids. Deletions cut 2 bases from V and 1 base from J, with 11 bases between. CDR3 amino acids: CARSFGIMRTDTQYF. CDR3 coding DNA: TGTGCCAGAAGCTTCGGCATTATGCGCACAGATACGCAGTATTTT.

CDR3 residues: CASSPGTGGVIYEQYF. The CDR3 DNA is TGTGCCAGCAGCCCAGGGACAGGGGGCGTCATTTACGAGCAGTACTTC. The chain links TRBV5-4 to TRBJ2-7; 12 nucleotides agree with TRBD1. V lost 4 bases, J lost 4 bases, and 9 bases stayed unmatched. The germline V gene encodes CDR1 SGHNT and CDR2 YYREEE (reference sequence). The CDR3 is 16 amino acids. The whole variable domain, filled in from reference TRBV5-4 and TRBJ2-7, reads ETGVTQSPTHLIKTRGQQVTLRCSSQSGHNTVSWYQQALGQGPQFIFQYYREEENGRGNFPPRFSGLQFPNYSSELNVNALELDDSALYLCASSPGTGGVIYEQYFGPGTRLTVT.

The chain carries TRBV2 and TRBJ2-3; 9 bases agree with TRBD1. The CDR3 loop spans 15 amino acids. V lost 6 bases, J lost 2 bases, and 6 bases stayed unmatched. Germline V gene sequence: CDR1 SNHLY, CDR2 FYNNEI. This chain's CDR3 is CASSPNRGLTDTQYF. For the CDR3, the DNA is TGTGCCAGCAGCCCCAACAGGGGGCTCACAGATACGCAGTATTTT.

J is TRBJ2-3 and V is TRBV5-1; D ambiguous. This CDR3 region has 15 residues. V lost 1 base to trimming and J lost 2 bases, with 11 bases between them. Germline CDR1 SGHRS, CDR2 YFSETQ. In DNA, the CDR3 is TGCGCCAGCAGCTTGAATTATCCTCTCACAGATACGCAGTATTTT. Translated, it gives CASSLNYPLTDTQYF.

The J gene is TRBJ2-7, the V gene TRBV28; 8 bases are a match to TRBD1. V shed 2 bases, J shed 6 bases, and the junction held 6 bases outside the gene matches. The CDR3 has 14 residues. The germline V gene encodes CDR1 MDHEN and CDR2 SYDVKM. The CDR3 region is CASSLQGARVEQYF. DNA for the CDR3: TGTGCCAGCAGTTTACAGGGGGCGAGGGTCGAGCAGTACTTC.

The chain employs TRBV5-8 and TRBJ2-2; 8 nucleotides line up with TRBD2. CDR3 length equals 16 residues. J gave up 4 bases and V 1 base, and 6 bases lay outside the gene matches. Germline-derived CDR1 and CDR2 are SGHTS and YDEGEE. The CDR3 here is CASSLMGLVSTGELFF. CDR3 bases: TGTGCCAGCAGCTTGATGGGACTAGTCAGCACCGGGGAGCTGTTTTTT.

The chain recombines TRBV29-1 with TRBJ2-3; 8 bases are a match to TRBD2. Germline lookup yields CDR1 SQVTM and CDR2 ANQGSEA. V shed 5 bases and J 5 bases; nucleotides not matched to a gene: 6. The CDR3 is 13 residues long. This chain's CDR3 is CSVIAGLKDTQYF. The CDR3 DNA reads as TGCAGCGTTATAGCGGGACTGAAAGATACGCAGTATTTT.

The chain joins TRBV7-2 to TRBJ2-1; no firm D call. Germline V gene lookup returns CDR1 SGHTA and CDR2 FQGNSA. Trimming took off 3 bases at V and 5 bases at J, with 11 bases between the two ends. The CDR3 has 14 amino acids. CDR3 sequence: CASSFHYTDNEQFF. The CDR3 DNA sequence: TGTGCCAGCAGCTTCCACTACACAGACAATGAGCAGTTCTTC.

The chain has TRBV5-4 and TRBJ2-1; TRBD2 aligns across 7 bases. CDR3 length: 14 residues. After removal of 0 bases from V and 9 bases from J, the junction contained 6 bases not matched to a gene. Germline V lookup: CDR1 SGHNT, CDR2 YYREEE (reference sequence). The chain's CDR3 is CASSLASGISEQFF. CDR3 bases: TGTGCCAGCAGCTTGGCCAGCGGGATTAGTGAGCAGTTCTTC.

The gene calls are TRBV7-2 and TRBJ1-1; 9 bases line up with TRBD1. V was pared by 7 bases and J by 8 bases, with 8 bases of the junction left unmatched. There are 13 residues in the CDR3. Germline V CDR1 and CDR2: SGHTA, FQGNSA. CDR3 nucleotides: TGTGCCAGCAACTTCGACAGGGGGTTAGAAGCTTTCTTT. Protein product: CASNFDRGLEAFF.

This rearrangement joins TRBV18 to TRBJ2-1, with D possibly matching TRBD2 (6 bases). The CDR3 totals 16 residues. Germline V CDR1 and CDR2: KGHSH, LQKENI. Trimming pared 3 bases from V and 7 bases from J, leaving 19 bases between. The CDR3: CASSPLGAGSWNEQFF. In DNA, the CDR3 is TGTGCCAGCTCACCTCTCGGGGCGGGGTCTTGGAATGAGCAGTTCTTC.

CDR3 protein: CASSLGGVSTDTQYF. The DNA for the CDR3 is TGTGCCAGCAGCTTGGGCGGGGTAAGCACAGATACGCAGTATTTT. This rearrangement joins TRBV5-4 to TRBJ2-3, with D maybe TRBD2 (6 bases). V was cut by 0 bases and J by 0 bases, with 8 bases left in between. The CDR3 covers 15 residues. CDR1 is SGHNT, CDR2 YYREEE, per germline (reference sequence).

This clone was observed a single time. The V gene is TRBV4-2, the J gene TRBJ2-1; D is unresolved. The V end lost 1 base, the J end lost 8 bases, and 18 bases lay between the germline ends. CDR1 is LGHNA, CDR2 YNFKEQ, per germline. The CDR3 is 16 amino acids. CDR3 region: CASSQASQWAKDEQFF. The CDR3 nucleotides are TGTGCCAGCAGCCAAGCATCTCAGTGGGCCAAGGATGAGCAGTTCTTC.

J is TRBJ2-5 and V is TRBV6-5; D ambiguous. The germline gives CDR1 MNHEY, CDR2 SVGAGI. The V end was cut by 2 bases, the J end by 7 bases, with 11 bases between. The CDR3 sequence is 13 residues long. The CDR3 spells CASSYEAEVTQYF. DNA of the CDR3: TGTGCCAGCAGTTACGAGGCAGAAGTGACCCAGTACTTC.

The chain employs TRBV7-2 and TRBJ2-7; D uncertain. V lost 2 bases, J lost 0 bases, and 11 bases lay in between. Germline CDR1 is SGHTA and CDR2 is FQGNSA. The CDR3 has 15 amino acids. The CDR3 spells CASSLYGTHSYEQYF. The DNA for the CDR3 is TGTGCCAGCAGCTTATATGGTACGCACTCCTACGAGCAGTACTTC.

This clone was picked up a small number of times. The rearrangement links TRBV12-5 to TRBJ2-3; D perhaps matches TRBD2 (5 bases). The ends were cut back, 1 base at V and 5 bases at J, with 7 bases in the middle. Looked up from germline, CDR1 is LGHNT and CDR2 is FRNRAP. The CDR3 extends over 13 amino acids. The CDR3 bases are TGTGCTAGTGGTTTGGGTCGGGGAGATACGCAGTATTTT. It encodes CASGLGRGDTQYF. The full variable domain, completed using reference TRBV12-5 and TRBJ2-3, is DARVTQTPRHKVTEMGQEVTMRCQPILGHNTVFWYRQTMMQGLELLAYFRNRAPLDDSGMPKDRFSAEMPDATLATLKIQPSEPRDSAVYFCASGLGRGDTQYFGPGTRLTVL.

As DNA, the CDR3 is TGTGCCAGCAGCTTGGTTGGGAATGAGCAGTTCTTC. It codes for CASSLVGNEQFF. The rearrangement links TRBV7-9 to TRBJ2-1; D is unresolved. Trimming pared 3 bases from V and 7 bases from J, leaving 7 bases between. This CDR3 spans 12 amino acids. Germline CDR1 and CDR2: SEHNR and FQNEAQ (reference sequence).